Listed below are T cell receptor beta chains from one sample, sequenced in a study of T cells in tuberculosis. The table came from immunoSEQ multiplex PCR; TCRdb's copy has only in-frame clones and leaves some out. The profile covers under 35,000 clones, with around 92% appearing a single time and approximately 6.8% taken by the ten largest. Material: PBMCs, obtained at tuberculosis diagnosis. The receptor source for this set is an adult with tuberculosis. Some clones in this sample may be carry-over from other donors' samples. CDR3s include the opening cysteine and the closing phenylalanine or tryptophan. D genes are given only for firm matches. Clone sizes are given selectively: once, few, many, or a class where the clone is expanded.

j_gene,abundance,v_gene,d_gene,CDR3aa,CDR3nt
TRBJ2-1,-,TRBV7-2,TRBD2,CASSLTSGVLDEQFF,TGTGCCAGCAGCTTGACTAGCGGGGTCTTAGATGAGCAGTTCTTC
TRBJ2-7,-,TRBV6-5,TRBD1,CASRSSQGDHEQYF,TGTGCCAGCAGGTCATCACAGGGGGATCACGAGCAGTACTTC
TRBJ2-1,-,TRBV5-1,TRBD1,CASSPGQGNEQFF,TGCGCCAGCAGCCCGGGACAGGGCAATGAGCAGTTCTTC
TRBJ1-1,-,TRBV29-1,-,CSVDRGTEAFF,TGCAGCGTTGACAGGGGTACTGAAGCTTTCTTT
TRBJ1-2,-,TRBV7-8,TRBD1,CASSPQGTDYGYTF,TGTGCCAGCAGCCCACAGGGGACCGACTATGGCTACACCTTC
TRBJ1-5,-,TRBV2,TRBD1,CASKQDRDGNQPQHF,TGTGCCAGCAAACAGGACAGGGACGGCAATCAGCCCCAGCATTTT
TRBJ1-1,-,TRBV10-3,-,CAISENQGGTEAFF,TGTGCCATCAGTGAGAATCAGGGAGGCACTGAAGCTTTCTTT
TRBJ1-2,-,TRBV2,-,CASVSGAYVGYTF,TGTGCCAGCGTAAGTGGGGCCTATGTAGGCTACACCTTC
TRBJ1-1,-,TRBV7-8,-,CASSSEQMNTEAFF,TGTGCCAGCAGCTCCGAACAGATGAACACTGAAGCTTTCTTT
TRBJ1-6,-,TRBV30,TRBD1,CACTEQGKLNSPLHF,TGTGCCTGTACCGAACAGGGGAAGTTGAATTCACCCCTCCACTTT
TRBJ1-5,-,TRBV6-6,TRBD1,CASRPDRVGNQPQHF,TGTGCCAGCAGACCGGACAGGGTGGGTAATCAGCCCCAGCATTTT
TRBJ2-1,-,TRBV7-9,-,CASSFLTGTHNEQFF,TGTGCCAGCAGCTTTTTAACAGGTACGCACAATGAGCAGTTCTTC
TRBJ2-3,-,TRBV7-2,-,CASSLISTDTQYF,TGTGCCAGCAGCCTTATAAGCACAGATACGCAGTATTTT
TRBJ1-4,-,TRBV5-1,-,CASSLGRATNEKLFF,TGCGCCAGCAGCTTGGGGCGGGCTACTAATGAAAAACTGTTTTTT
TRBJ2-2,-,TRBV6-1,-,CASGRTLGNTGELFF,TGTGCCAGCGGGAGGACCTTGGGGAACACCGGGGAGCTGTTTTTT
TRBJ1-1,once,TRBV7-2,TRBD1,CASSLRTGGWNTEAFF,TGTGCCAGCAGCTTAAGGACAGGGGGTTGGAACACTGAAGCTTTCTTT
TRBJ2-6,few,TRBV5-4,-,CASMNGVLGPSSGANVLTF,TGTGCCAGCATGAATGGAGTGCTCGGTCCTTCCTCTGGGGCCAACGTCCTGACTTTC
TRBJ1-1,-,TRBV6-6,-,CASTLKGETEAFF,TGTGCCAGCACCCTTAAGGGGGAAACTGAAGCTTTCTTT
TRBJ2-2,once,TRBV29-1,-,CSARGGTGWTGELFF,TGCAGCGCCCGCGGGGGGACAGGGTGGACCGGGGAGCTGTTTTTT
TRBJ1-2,-,TRBV7-2,TRBD1,CASSLEGGPFIYGYTF,TGTGCCAGCAGCTTAGAAGGGGGCCCGTTTATCTATGGCTACACCTTC
TRBJ1-3,once,TRBV29-1,-,CSVHTGNTIYF,TGCAGCGTCCACACAGGAAACACCATATATTTT
TRBJ2-3,-,TRBV14,TRBD2,CASSLGLAGGRSTDTQYF,TGTGCCAGCAGCCTGGGACTAGCGGGGGGGAGATCCACAGATACGCAGTATTTT